This T cell receptor beta chain derives from a study of blood T cell repertoires in COVID-19. Germline assignment: CDR1 SGHNT and CDR2 YYREEE (reference sequence). Deletions cut 0 bases from V and 2 bases from J, with 15 bases between. This CDR3 is built from 17 residues. As originally analysed: Reference gene primer amplification gave estimated nucleated cell counts. Assay used: immunoSEQ multiplex PCR; TCRdb lists only in-frame clones, some missing. V, J and clone size are taken as reported in that table, and D and trimming were inferred from the DNA itself. The table has some 40,000 clones, 70% to 90% seen once.

Sequenced input: peripheral blood. This TCR was sampled from a human donor in a cohort sampled during active COVID-19. J is TRBJ1-3 and V is TRBV5-4; possibly TRBD1 for D (6 bases). The CDR3 DNA sequence: TGTGCCAGCAGCTTGGAAGGGGGGGGGTATCCTGGAAACACCATATATTTT. Translated, it gives CASSLEGGGYPGNTIYF.